The 15 T cell receptor beta chains given below trace back to one sample, sequenced in a study of blood T cell repertoires in COVID-19. Sequenced by immunoSEQ multiplex PCR; TCRdb stores in-frame clones only, minus some. The data contain around 220,000 clones, less than 85% of them singletons. The sequencing input was peripheral blood. The receptors here all came from an elderly woman with active or convalescent COVID-19.

This chain joins TRBV6-1 and TRBJ2-3; D is perhaps TRBD1 (5 bases). This CDR3 comprises 13 residues. From germline, CDR1 is MNHNS and CDR2 SASEGT. V shed 1 base and J shed 8 bases, with 10 bases lying between them. The CDR3 protein is CASSEEKGSTQYF. Written as DNA, the CDR3 is TGTGCCAGCAGTGAAGAAAAGGGGTCTACGCAGTATTTT.

The chain has TRBV28 and TRBJ2-3, with D perhaps matching TRBD1 (6 bases). CDR1 and CDR2 (germline): MDHEN, SYDVKM. Deletions cut 6 bases from V and 0 bases from J, with 10 bases between. This CDR3 contains 14 residues. The CDR3 region has the DNA TGTGCCAGCAGGTGGGGGCAGAGCACAGATACGCAGTATTTT. Translated: CASRWGQSTDTQYF.

The chain links TRBV7-8 to TRBJ2-4; D remains unclear. From germline, CDR1 is SGHVS and CDR2 FQNEAQ. The CDR3 runs 15 residues. V gave up 5 bases and J gave up 8 bases, with 19 bases separating them. The CDR3 DNA reads as TGTGCCAGCAGCCCCCGCCGACATGCTCTGGACATTCAGTACTTC. It specifies CASSPRRHALDIQYF. Combining the CDR3 with reference TRBV7-8 and TRBJ2-4 gives the whole variable domain GAGVSQSPRYKVAKRGQDVALRCDPISGHVSLFWYQQALGQGPEFLTYFQNEAQLDKSGLPSDRFFAERPEGSVSTLKIQRTQQEDSAVYLCASSPRRHALDIQYFGAGTRLSVL.

The chain is built from TRBV24-1 and TRBJ2-1; 11 bases line up with TRBD2. V lost 4 bases and J lost 5; bases outside the gene matches: 3. The CDR3 runs to 15 residues. Germline V CDR1 and CDR2: KGHDR, SFDVKD. CDR3 nucleotide sequence: TGTGCCACCAGTGACCCGACTAGCGGGGACAATGAGCAGTTCTTC. This sequence encodes CATSDPTSGDNEQFF.

The CDR3 sequence is CASRTGTDNNQPQHF. CDR3 sequence (DNA): TGTGCCAGTAGGACCGGGACAGATAACAATCAGCCCCAGCATTTT. The chain employs TRBV19 and TRBJ1-5; 7 bases are shared with TRBD1. The CDR3 runs to 15 residues. V lost 6 bases, J lost 3 bases, and 8 bases stayed unmatched. CDR1 LNHDA and CDR2 SQIVND come from the germline V gene (reference sequence).

The chain recombines TRBV19 with TRBJ2-3, with TRBD1 matching 11 bases. The CDR3 spans 15 residues. Trimming removed 3 bases from V and 7 bases from J; junction bases left unmatched: 6. Germline loops: CDR1 LNHDA, CDR2 SQIVND (reference sequence). CDR3 sequence reads: CASSIWTGGMNTQYF. CDR3 coding DNA: TGTGCCAGTAGTATCTGGACAGGGGGCATGAATACGCAGTATTTT. Looking up the rest from reference TRBV19 and TRBJ2-3 gives the full variable domain: DGGITQSPKYLFRKEGQNVTLSCEQNLNHDAMYWYRQDPGQGLRLIYYSQIVNDFQKGDIAEGYSVSREKKESFPLTVTSAQKNPTAFYLCASSIWTGGMNTQYFGPGTRLTVL.

This clone was picked up a small number of times. The genes are TRBV3-1 (or the pseudogene TRBV3-2) and TRBJ2-5, with D possibly TRBD2 on 6 matching bases. The V gene's germline CDR1 is LGHDT and CDR2 YNNKEL (reference sequence). Trimming cost V 3 bases and J 2 bases, with 19 bases left between them. This CDR3 comprises 17 residues. CDR3 in DNA: TGTGCCAGCAGCCAGATGACTCGAGCCAGCGGGCAAGAGACCCAGTACTTC. Translation: CASSQMTRASGQETQYF.

This chain uses TRBV5-5 with TRBJ1-2; TRBD1 aligns across 8 bases. Per the germline V gene, CDR1 is SGHKS and CDR2 is YYEKEE (reference sequence). The CDR3 is 13 residues long. V trimming: 3 bases; J trimming: 8 bases; junction bases outside the gene matches: 6. CDR3 in amino acids: CASSSGQGGGYTF. In DNA form, the CDR3 reads TGTGCCAGCAGCTCCGGACAGGGCGGGGGCTACACCTTC.

This clone was recorded only once. This chain uses TRBV30 with TRBJ1-4; 10 nucleotides agree with TRBD1. V lost 3 bases, J lost 6 bases, and 7 bases stayed unmatched. Germline V gene sequence: CDR1 GTSNPN, CDR2 SVGIG (reference sequence). The CDR3 runs to 15 residues. CDR3 in amino acids: CAWRQDRGRDEKLFF. The CDR3 DNA follows: TGTGCCTGGAGACAAGACAGGGGGCGCGATGAAAAACTGTTTTTT. Complete variable domain (other parts from reference TRBV30 and TRBJ1-4): SQTIHQWPATLVQPVGSPLSLECTVEGTSNPNLYWYRQAAGRGLQLLFYSVGIGQISSEVPQNLSASRPQDRQFILSSKKLLLSDSGFYLCAWRQDRGRDEKLFFGSGTQLSVL.

The chain recombines TRBV4-1 with TRBJ2-7, with TRBD2 identical over 11 bases. The CDR3 runs to 15 residues. The germline gives CDR1 MGHRA, CDR2 YSYEKL. Trimming cost V 4 bases and J 2 bases; bases outside gene matches: 4. This chain's CDR3 is CASSRGTSGTYEQYF. In nucleotides, the CDR3 is TGCGCCAGCAGCCGAGGGACTAGCGGTACCTACGAGCAGTACTTC.

The rearrangement links TRBV19 to TRBJ1-5; TRBD1 is a possible D gene (5 bases). Per germline, CDR1 LNHDA and CDR2 SQIVND (reference sequence). The CDR3 runs 15 residues. Trimming pared 4 bases from V and 6 bases from J, leaving 16 bases between. The CDR3 loop reads CASSTTGGPSQPQHF. In DNA form, the CDR3 reads TGTGCCAGTAGTACTACAGGTGGTCCTTCTCAGCCCCAGCATTTT.

This clone was counted once. The rearrangement links TRBV9 to TRBJ2-7, with 9 bases identical to TRBD1. CDR3 size: 14 residues. The germline V gene encodes CDR1 SGDLS and CDR2 YYNGEE. With V trimmed by 4 bases and J by 4 bases, 6 bases remained unmatched. CDR3 protein: CASSLAGTGYEQYF. In DNA form, the CDR3 reads TGTGCCAGCAGCTTGGCCGGGACAGGGTACGAGCAGTACTTC.

The gene calls are TRBV19 and TRBJ1-1; D not certain. In germline, CDR1 is LNHDA, CDR2 SQIVND (reference sequence). Trimming took 1 base from V and 1 from J, leaving 10 bases between them. The length of the CDR3 is 15 residues. Written as DNA, the CDR3 is TGTGCCAGTAGTATAGTTAGCAGACCGAACACTGAAGCTTTCTTT. Amino acid sequence: CASSIVSRPNTEAFF. The full variable domain, with the rest looked up from reference TRBV19 and TRBJ1-1, is DGGITQSPKYLFRKEGQNVTLSCEQNLNHDAMYWYRQDPGQGLRLIYYSQIVNDFQKGDIAEGYSVSREKKESFPLTVTSAQKNPTAFYLCASSIVSRPNTEAFFGQGTRLTVV.

V and J are TRBV6-1 and TRBJ2-6; TRBD1 agrees at 10 bases. The trim removed 4 bases at V and 2 bases at J, leaving 8 bases unmatched. The CDR3 is 18 residues long. The germline gives CDR1 MNHNS, CDR2 SASEGT. CDR3 bases: TGTGCCAGCAGTGGCAGGACAGGGGGACTGACTGGGGCCAACGTCCTGACTTTC. Residues: CASSGRTGGLTGANVLTF.

CDR3 nucleotide sequence: TGTGCCAGCACCGTCGGGGGGCTAGGCTCTGGAAACACCATATATTTT. Translated, it gives CASTVGGLGSGNTIYF. The V and J genes are TRBV28 and TRBJ1-3; possible D gene TRBD1, 6 bases. The CDR3 covers 16 residues. V gave up 7 bases and J gave up 0 bases, with 16 bases separating them. Germline values: CDR1 MDHEN, CDR2 SYDVKM. The whole variable domain, remainder taken from reference TRBV28 and TRBJ1-3, is DVKVTQSSRYLVKRTGEKVFLECVQDMDHENMFWYRQDPGLGLRLIYFSYDVKMKEKGDIPEGYSVSREKKERFSLILESASTNQTSMYLCASTVGGLGSGNTIYFGEGSWLTVV.